Sequencing of this T cell receptor beta chain was carried out in a study of T cell repertoires in cytomegalovirus infection. Study details: HLA-B-restricted CMV epitopes that are well studied were used alongside recently identified HLA-C-restricted ones. It was the public TCR beta signatures that indicated both CMV infection and matching HLA type. Regarding the study as a whole: The ex vivo response showed dominance by HLA-C-restricted CMV-specific TCR beta clonotypes. Carriage of CMV together with the relevant HLA was identifiable through cumulative public TCR beta family frequency.

CDR3 length: 16 residues. Trimming shortened V by 0 bases and J by 0 bases, and 10 bases separated the two germline ends. Germline V gives CDR1 MGHDK, CDR2 SYGVNS. Using its own MiXCR run on the reads, TCRdb lists one record per CDR3 protein. The sample contains approximately 770,000 distinct CDR3 sequences, almost 30% of which appear only once. Regarding this clonotype: As yet, its antigen is unknown.

V and J are TRBV25-1 and TRBJ2-3; D remains unclear. This clonotype was obtained from a human donor in good health (CMV status not recorded). Some clones in this sample may be carry-over from other donors' samples. The sample consisted of cultured CD8+ T cells from PBMCs, taken from culture after CMV antigen stimulation. CDR3 residues: CASSEYFRDSTDTQYF. DNA of the CDR3: TGTGCCAGCAGTGAATATTTTAGGGATAGCACAGATACGCAGTATTTT.